This T cell receptor (beta chain) came from a study of T cells after yellow fever vaccination. This clonotype was found a few times. The target antigen is unknown. TCRdb called the 5' RACE reads again in MiXCR, with one record for every CDR3 protein. The sample lists 250,000 to 400,000 distinct CDR3 sequences, 4.1% occurring once. The study's findings and limits: Primary-vaccination clones mostly resurfaced post-booster (about 96% CD4, roughly 90% CD8).

V trimming: 8 bases; J trimming: 0 bases; junction bases outside the gene matches: 7. Per the germline V gene, CDR1 is SNHLY and CDR2 is FYNNEI. The CDR3 totals 15 residues. The sample consisted of PBMCs, taken 5 days after the yellow fever booster vaccination. This clonotype was sampled from a young man who received the YFV17D yellow fever vaccine. The chain uses TRBV2 and TRBJ1-5; 7 nucleotides align to TRBD1. CDR3 region: CASRGQSYSNQPQHF. The CDR3 region has the DNA TGTGCCAGCCGGGGACAGTCCTATAGCAATCAGCCCCAGCATTTT.